The next 24 T cell receptor beta chains were all read from a single sample in a study of T cell responses to AZD1222 COVID-19 vaccine. Method: immunoSEQ multiplex PCR; TCRdb's copy keeps in-frame clones and lacks some. The sample has around 130,000 clones; around 84% are singletons. Sample: peripheral blood, taken on day 0 of AZD1222 vaccination. The receptors stem from an adult in good health.

The rearrangement links TRBV5-1 to TRBJ1-1; D gene unclear. The CDR3 extends over 14 amino acids. Germline CDR1 SGHRS, CDR2 YFSETQ. The germline V and J ends were trimmed by 0 bases and 1 base, with 7 bases remaining between them. The CDR3 region has the DNA TGCGCCAGCAGCTTGGGGGCCGAGAACACTGAAGCTTTCTTT. This codes for CASSLGAENTEAFF.

The chain couples TRBV4-1 to TRBJ2-3; no clear D gene. The CDR3 is made up of 19 amino acids. Germline CDR1 reads MGHRA; CDR2 reads YSYEKL. Trimming cost V 4 bases and J 6 bases, with 29 bases left between them. This CDR3 is CASSPPYVTRAMVVDTQYF. DNA of the CDR3: TGCGCCAGCAGCCCTCCTTACGTGACCCGGGCTATGGTAGTGGATACGCAGTATTTT.

V gene TRBV4-1 combines with J gene TRBJ1-1; 9 nucleotides align to TRBD1. Germline V gene lookup returns CDR1 MGHRA and CDR2 YSYEKL. The CDR3 contains 15 residues. V shed 3 bases and J 5 bases; nucleotides not matched to a gene: 7. In DNA form, the CDR3 reads TGCGCCAGCAGCCAGGCGAGGGACAGGGTGACTGAAGCTTTCTTT. Encoded protein: CASSQARDRVTEAFF.

This chain links TRBV11-2 with TRBJ1-1, with 8 nucleotides matching TRBD1. The V segment lost 2 bases and the J segment 5 bases; nucleotides outside the gene matches: 4. Germline CDR1 is SGHAT and CDR2 is FQNNGV. The CDR3 loop spans 14 amino acids. CDR3 DNA sequence: TGTGCCAGCAGCTTATGGCAGGGGGCAACTGAAGCTTTCTTT. Amino acid sequence: CASSLWQGATEAFF. Filled out from reference TRBV11-2 and TRBJ1-1, the complete variable domain reads EAGVAQSPRYKIIEKRQSVAFWCNPISGHATLYWYQQILGQGPKLLIQFQNNGVVDDSQLPKDRFSAERLKGVDSTLKIQPAKLEDSAVYLCASSLWQGATEAFFGQGTRLTVV.

The DNA for the CDR3 is TGCGCCAGCAGCTTACTAGGGGTCGAGAACACTGAAGCTTTCTTT. Translated: CASSLLGVENTEAFF. This rearrangement joins TRBV5-1 to TRBJ1-1, with a possible D match to TRBD1 (5 bases). The CDR3 loop spans 15 amino acids. Looked up from germline, CDR1 is SGHRS and CDR2 is YFSETQ. Trimming removed 2 bases from V and 1 base from J, with 12 bases in between.

The rearrangement joins TRBV12-3 or TRBV12-4 to TRBJ1-5; D uncertain. Trimming left V 3 bases short and J 6 bases short, with 9 bases between. CDR3 length: 13 residues. The CDR3 here is CASSFRRSQPQHF. The CDR3 DNA reads as TGTGCCAGCAGTTTTAGGAGGAGTCAGCCCCAGCATTTT.

This chain connects TRBV5-1 to TRBJ1-2; TRBD1 is a possible D gene (5 bases). V lost 7 bases and J lost 8, with 24 bases in between. In germline, CDR1 is SGHRS, CDR2 YFSETQ. This CDR3 comprises 15 residues. The chain's CDR3 is CASRPVEGRTAGYTF. The CDR3 region has the DNA TGCGCCAGCCGACCAGTTGAGGGGCGAACCGCGGGCTACACCTTC.

The chain links TRBV12-3 or TRBV12-4 to TRBJ2-1; D gene ambiguous. Trimming removed 4 bases from V and 10 bases from J, with 8 bases in between. This CDR3 comprises 11 residues. The CDR3 bases are TGTGCCAGCAGTTCTAGGTCGGAGCAGTTCTTC. It is translated as CASSSRSEQFF.

The chain uses TRBV11-2 and TRBJ2-7; D unclear. Looked up from germline, CDR1 is SGHAT and CDR2 is FQNNGV. Deletions cut 1 base from V and 3 bases from J, with 7 bases between. This CDR3 contains 13 residues. The CDR3 DNA follows: TGTGCCAGCAGCTTAGCCAATGACTACGAGCAGTACTTC. Protein: CASSLANDYEQYF.

This sequence joins TRBV18 and TRBJ1-5, with D possibly matching TRBD1 (5 bases). V dropped 4 bases and J dropped 0 bases, with 22 bases sitting between them. CDR1 and CDR2 from the germline V gene are KGHSH and LQKENI. This CDR3 has 19 residues. The CDR3 region has the DNA TGTGCCAGCTCACGGGACCGGGAGCGAACTGATTATAGCAATCAGCCCCAGCATTTT. Translating gives CASSRDRERTDYSNQPQHF.

The chain carries TRBV15 and TRBJ1-5; a possible D gene is TRBD1 (5 bases). The CDR3 loop spans 15 amino acids. The germline V gene encodes CDR1 LNHNV and CDR2 YYDKDF (reference sequence). Deletions cut 5 bases from V and 6 bases from J, with 17 bases between. CDR3 DNA: TGTGCCACCAGCTCAAGGGGACGGTGGGGTCAGCCCCAGCATTTT. Amino acid sequence: CATSSRGRWGQPQHF.

The chain uses TRBV7-2 and TRBJ2-3; D is perhaps TRBD2 (5 bases). V was clipped by 0 bases and J by 2 bases, with 9 bases between them. Looked up from germline, CDR1 is SGHTA and CDR2 is FQGNSA. This CDR3 region has 15 residues. CDR3: CASSLASGNTDTQYF. DNA of the CDR3: TGTGCCAGCAGCTTAGCGAGCGGAAACACAGATACGCAGTATTTT.

This chain connects TRBV27 to TRBJ2-7; D ambiguous. Trimming cost V 8 bases and J 2 bases, with 7 bases left between them. Germline V gives CDR1 MNHEY, CDR2 SMNVEV (reference sequence). This CDR3 is 11 amino acids long. The CDR3 region is CASGLTYEQYF. The CDR3 region has the DNA TGTGCCAGCGGGCTCACCTACGAGCAGTACTTC.

V gene TRBV18 combines with J gene TRBJ1-4; possibly TRBD1 for D (6 bases). Trimming cost V 4 bases and J 8 bases, with 14 bases left between them. Germline CDR1 KGHSH, CDR2 LQKENI. This CDR3 has 14 amino acids. The CDR3 loop is CASSLQGRSEKLFF. The CDR3 DNA reads TGTGCCAGCTCACTACAGGGTAGGAGCGAAAAACTGTTTTTT.

V is TRBV4-3 and J is TRBJ2-7; 7 bases fit TRBD1. From germline, CDR1 is LGHNA and CDR2 YSLEER. The trim removed 2 bases at V and 1 base at J, leaving 5 bases unmatched. The CDR3 has 15 residues. The CDR3 here is CASSQFTGESYEQYF. CDR3 in DNA: TGCGCCAGCAGCCAATTTACAGGGGAATCCTACGAGCAGTACTTC.

The V and J genes are TRBV27 and TRBJ1-5; weak D call: TRBD1 (5 bases). Germline-derived CDR1 and CDR2 are MNHEY and SMNVEV (reference sequence). V gave up 2 bases and J gave up 4 bases, with 9 bases separating them. The CDR3 loop spans 14 amino acids. This CDR3 reads CASSLGTENQPQHF. The CDR3 bases are TGTGCCAGCAGTTTAGGGACGGAGAATCAGCCCCAGCATTTT.

This clone was detected only a few times. The chain links TRBV11-1 to TRBJ1-4; 7 nucleotides align to TRBD1. With 3 bases clipped from V and 8 bases from J, the junction kept 3 bases outside the gene matches. CDR1 SGHAT and CDR2 FQDESV come from the germline V gene (reference sequence). The CDR3 contains 13 residues. DNA of the CDR3: TGTGCCAGCAGCTTCGGGACAGTCGAAAAACTGTTTTTT. Encoded protein: CASSFGTVEKLFF.

V and J are TRBV7-2 and TRBJ1-2, with D hard to call. The CDR3 extends over 13 amino acids. CDR1 is SGHTA, CDR2 FQGNSA, per germline. Trimming removed 1 base at V and 8 bases at J, with 11 bases between. This CDR3 reads CASSLEAPGGYTF. For the CDR3, the DNA is TGTGCCAGCAGCTTAGAGGCGCCAGGAGGCTACACCTTC.

This sequence joins TRBV19 and TRBJ2-2; the match to TRBD1 covers 9 bases. The germline CDR1 and CDR2 sequences are LNHDA and SQIVND (reference sequence). This CDR3 is built from 15 residues. V lost 7 bases, J lost 5 bases, and 8 bases stayed unmatched. CDR3 coding DNA: TGTGCCAGTAACGACAGGGGGATCGGGACCGGGGAGCTGTTTTTT. Its protein is CASNDRGIGTGELFF.

This clone was seen a single time. This chain uses TRBV3-1 (or the pseudogene TRBV3-2) with TRBJ1-1, with 8 bases matching TRBD1. This CDR3 spans 15 amino acids. Germline V CDR1 and CDR2: LGHDT, YNNKEL (reference sequence). V lost 2 bases, J lost 1 base, and 3 bases stayed unmatched. The CDR3 region has the DNA TGTGCCAGCAGCCAACTGGACAGGGCGAACACTGAAGCTTTCTTT. Amino acid sequence: CASSQLDRANTEAFF.

The V and J genes are TRBV7-9 and TRBJ1-6; D remains ambiguous. The CDR3 runs to 13 residues. The V and J ends lost 3 bases and 5 bases respectively, with 5 bases between them. In germline, CDR1 is SEHNR, CDR2 FQNEAQ (reference sequence). The CDR3 coding sequence is TGTGCCAGCAGCTTGGAGAATAATTCACCCCTCCACTTT. Protein: CASSLENNSPLHF.

The sample holds one count of this clone. The J gene is TRBJ1-1, the V gene TRBV2; no firm D call. The germline V and J ends were trimmed by 6 bases and 1 base, with 9 bases remaining between them. The CDR3 covers 13 residues. CDR1 is SNHLY, CDR2 FYNNEI, per germline. The CDR3: CASSADPNTEAFF. For the CDR3, the DNA is TGTGCCAGCAGCGCGGACCCGAACACTGAAGCTTTCTTT.

The chain employs TRBV27 and TRBJ1-4; D is unclear. This CDR3 is 15 amino acids long. The V gene's germline CDR1 is MNHEY and CDR2 SMNVEV (reference sequence). Trimming removed 5 bases at V and 5 bases at J, with 15 bases between. The CDR3 sequence: CASSGRARHNEKLFF. The CDR3 nucleotides read TGTGCCAGCAGTGGAAGAGCTCGGCACAATGAAAAACTGTTTTTT. Looking up the rest from reference TRBV27 and TRBJ1-4 gives the full variable domain: EAQVTQNPRYLITVTGKKLTVTCSQNMNHEYMSWYRQDPGLGLRQIYYSMNVEVTDKGDVPEGYKVSRKEKRNFPLILESPSPNQTSLYFCASSGRARHNEKLFFGSGTQLSVL.

The chain links TRBV6-6 to TRBJ2-7; D might be TRBD2 (5 bases). In germline, CDR1 is MNHNY, CDR2 SVGAGI (reference sequence). Trimming removed 5 bases from V and 3 bases from J, with 5 bases in between. This CDR3 contains 11 residues. The CDR3 protein is CASSDYYEQYF. The CDR3 DNA reads TGTGCCAGCAGTGACTACTACGAGCAGTACTTC.